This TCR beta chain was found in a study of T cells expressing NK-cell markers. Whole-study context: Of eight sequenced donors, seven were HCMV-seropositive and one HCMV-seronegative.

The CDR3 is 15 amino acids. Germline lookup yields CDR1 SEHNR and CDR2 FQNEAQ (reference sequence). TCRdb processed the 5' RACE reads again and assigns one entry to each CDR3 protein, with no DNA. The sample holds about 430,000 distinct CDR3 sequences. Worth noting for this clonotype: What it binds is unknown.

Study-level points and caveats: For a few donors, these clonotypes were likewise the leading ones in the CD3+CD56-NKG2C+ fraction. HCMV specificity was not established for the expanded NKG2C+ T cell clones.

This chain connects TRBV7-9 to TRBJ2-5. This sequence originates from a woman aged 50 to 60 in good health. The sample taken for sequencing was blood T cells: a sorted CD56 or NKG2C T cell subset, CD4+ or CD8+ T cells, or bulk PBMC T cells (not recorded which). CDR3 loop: CASSFAGLESETQYF. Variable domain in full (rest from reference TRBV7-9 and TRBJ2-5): DTGVSQNPRHKITKRGQNVTFRCDPISEHNRLYWYRQTLGQGPEFLTYFQNEAQLEKSRLLSDRFSAERPKGSFSTLEIQRTEQGDSAMYLCASSFAGLESETQYFGPGTRLLVL.